This T cell receptor (beta chain) emerged from a study of shared clonotypes between healthy human individuals. Study-level points and caveats: With few donors, the genetic and exposure-history diversity represented was limited. Relative to memory subsets, naive subsets generally showed larger estimated richness.

CDR1 and CDR2 (germline): WSHSY, SAAADI. The germline V and J ends were trimmed by 7 bases and 0 bases, with 7 bases remaining between them. The CDR3 runs 13 residues. The authors loaded 150 to 250 ng DNA, approximately 30,000 T cell genomes, into sorted-subset replicate PCRs. The protocol was immunoSEQ multiplex PCR, while the TCRdb copy is restricted to in-frame clones and leaves out a portion. This table holds hundreds of thousands of clones, around 92% found once. Naive CD8 populations comprised CD45RO-negative cells positively selected for CCR7, excluding terminally differentiated effector memory CD45RA+ cells. Concerning this clone: What it recognizes is unknown.

This receptor was obtained from a man between 25 and 39 years old in good health. The V and J genes are TRBV10-2 and TRBJ2-1; D not certain. The specimen sequenced was naive CD8+ T cells sorted from blood. The CDR3 DNA is TGCGCCAGCACAGCAAGCTCCTACAATGAGCAGTTCTTC. Protein product: CASTASSYNEQFF.